This T cell receptor beta chain was identified during a study of blood T cells in healthy people across ages (dated by TCRdb to between 2015 and 2016). As for the study more broadly: In model experiments, template switching captured roughly one uniquely barcoded TCR beta cDNA molecule for every two T cells. Age-related changes in TCR beta repertoire diversity were measured in the study by deep sequencing normalized with unique cDNA molecular identifiers. The donors were divided into four age groups: young (average around 16 years), middle-aged (around 41), aged (approximately 64) and long-lived (82). To avoid experimental bias, donors of different ages were randomly spread across the sequencing lanes. Using the same blood draw, the study looked at two additional independent replicas of 1 million unique cDNA reads for two donors, one aged 18 to 30 and the other aged 80 or older.

Libraries were constructed by 5' RACE. Sequencing was carried out with an Illumina HiSeq 2500. A second roughly 7 to 11 cycle PCR used a sample-barcoded 5' primer and a J-beta primer mix. A template-switch 5' adaptor carrying 12 random nucleotides introduced a unique molecular identifier onto each TCR beta cDNA molecule. Each sample yielded at least 3 million CDR3-containing paired-end reads. First-strand cDNA synthesis was performed from all RNA using the Mint cDNA synthesis kit, with priming by a TRBC-specific oligonucleotide. All cDNA was treated with uracil-DNA glycosylase and then went through a first 18-cycle PCR with the universal primers M1SS and BC2_uni_R. On the authors' methods: Each sample was normalized by randomly selecting 1 million high-quality reads, each carrying a distinct molecular identifier. Reads with shared molecular identifiers were discarded instead of being binned into consensus sequences. MiTCR, with a Q25 quality threshold and the strictest error-elimination algorithm, was used for CDR3 identification, clonotype clustering and error correction. A nonparametric unseen species model with Euler transformation was used to estimate a lower bound on total TCR beta diversity. TCRdb ran its own pipeline on the public reads, namely fastp trimming at Q25 and MiXCR clone calling, and kept in-frame beta chains. Rows with one shared CDR3 protein collapse into an entry with the most common genes and DNA. These V and J calls rely on TCRdb rather than the paper's analysis. Here the sample has about 2 million distinct CDR3 sequences; roughly 49% occur a single time. Roughly 2% of the sample is held by the ten biggest clonotypes.

Systemically healthy Caucasian individuals from Russia, approximately 39 in total and aged about 6 to 95 years, were included as donors. Around 10 milliliters of peripheral blood were drawn from each donor into EDTA-treated Vacutainer tubes. Ficoll-Paque density-gradient centrifugation was used to isolate PBMCs, with at least 7 million per sample. Trizol reagent was used to extract total RNA from the PBMCs, yielding at least 6 micrograms per sample. For every donor, flow cytometry on a PBMC aliquot measured the percentage of naive CD45RAhigh/CD27high T cells. CDR1 and CDR2, looked up from the germline V gene, are SGHRS and YFSETQ. V and J lose 6 bases and 1 base, and a span of 13 bases separates them. Taken from cysteine to phenylalanine, the CDR3 has 14 residues. The DNA shown is the 42-base CDR3, in frame from base 1. Paper-wide results and their limitations: The percentage of naive T cells measured by flow cytometry correlated strongly with observed TCR beta diversity. Compared with the aged group, more naive CD4+ T cells, fewer expanded clones and increased TCR diversity were shown by the long-lived group, suggesting age selection. Estimates of total diversity based on one million sequenced T cells were regarded as lower bounds and as underestimates. Donor CMV infection status was unknown, potentially confounding age-related changes in expanded clonotypes. As age increased, observed TCR beta diversity per million T cells dropped in a roughly linear way, and a significant reduction was already evident by age 40. Conclusive comparison of naive and antigen-experienced compartments was prevented by the profiling of bulk unsorted PBMCs.

Worth noting for this clonotype: Its binding antigen is unknown. No base-level quality is on record; no much larger clone is a single base apart.

This receptor chain uses TRBV5-1 and TRBJ2-5; tentative D gene TRBD2, with 5 bases matching. What was sequenced was blood. The sequence was collected from a woman between 35 and 50 years old in good health. The CDR3 reads as follows: CASTTTAGQETQYF. The nucleotides read TGCGCCAGCACCACAACTGCGGGCCAAGAGACCCAGTACTTC.